This T cell receptor (beta chain) stems from a study of molecular identifiers for immune sequencing clone quantification. Looking at the study overall: Four of five RNA aliquots from roughly 21,000 or 96,000 naive CD8 T cells were sequenced.

Study results and caveats: Highly expanded clones may be undercounted when identical TCR molecules share barcodes. Beyond 20 RNA copies, clones held over 99% of effector molecules, compared with under 1% in naive cells.

In its sample, this clonotype was seen a few times. Its antigen is unidentified. Germline V lookup: CDR1 LNHNV, CDR2 YYDKDF (reference sequence). The germline V and J ends were trimmed by 3 bases and 7 bases, with 15 bases remaining between them. The CDR3 runs 15 residues. TCRdb itself ran the PCR reads through MiXCR, one entry per CDR3 protein. The sample records tens of thousands of distinct CDR3 sequences, around 20% being singletons. The sample consisted of naive CD8+ T cells from blood, with Jurkat cell RNA spiked in. The subset was: FACS-sorted CD8+CD4-CCR7+CD45RA+ naive T cells. The receptor was isolated from a human donor in good health. Some libraries in this study had Jurkat cell RNA spiked in. V gene TRBV15 combines with J gene TRBJ2-2, with D possibly matching TRBD2 (6 bases). CDR3 in DNA: TGTGCCACCAGCAGGGCCCCACGACTAGACGGGGAGCTGTTTTTT. It specifies CATSRAPRLDGELFF.